This TCR beta chain was observed in a study of Ad26.COV2.S vaccination and SARS-CoV-2 variants. Using immunoSEQ multiplex PCR, the repertoire was profiled, and TCRdb retains in-frame clones only, with some absent. The data show 350,000 to 450,000 clones, 70% to 90% seen once. V lost 3 bases, J lost 7 bases, and 16 bases lay in between. Germline loops: CDR1 DFQATT, CDR2 SNEGSKA (reference sequence). This CDR3 has 14 residues. This sample's treatment: 15 to 20 received Ad26.COV2.S at low or high dose, single or two shots; about 5 received placebo; per-sample allocation not given. Material that was analyzed had been drawn on day 63 after the first vaccine or placebo injection. Cohort 1b enrolled adults aged 18-55 years in Boston.

Sequencing used peripheral blood, obtained in a trial of Ad26.COV2.S vaccine versus placebo. This sequence originates from a person aged 18-60 years who received the Ad26.COV2.S COVID-19 vaccine or a placebo. The chain recombines TRBV20-1 with TRBJ2-1, with D uncertain. CDR3 coding DNA: TGCAGTGCTAGTAGGCAGAGCTCCGAAAATGAGCAGTTCTTC. Its protein is CSASRQSSENEQFF.